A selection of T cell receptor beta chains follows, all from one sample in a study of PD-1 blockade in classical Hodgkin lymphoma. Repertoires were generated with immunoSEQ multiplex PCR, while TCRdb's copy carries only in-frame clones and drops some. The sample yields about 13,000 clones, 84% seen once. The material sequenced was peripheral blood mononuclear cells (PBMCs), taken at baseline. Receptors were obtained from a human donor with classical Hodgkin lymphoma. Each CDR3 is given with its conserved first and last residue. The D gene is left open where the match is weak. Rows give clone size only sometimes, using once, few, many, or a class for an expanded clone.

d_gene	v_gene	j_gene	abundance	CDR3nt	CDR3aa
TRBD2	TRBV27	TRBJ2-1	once	TGTGCCAGCAGTTTATGGGGACTAGCGGGAGCCATCGACAATGAGCAGTTCTTC	CASSLWGLAGAIDNEQFF
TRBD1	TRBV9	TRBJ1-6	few	TGTGCCAGCAGCGAGGGGCCGGGACAGGGGACACCCCTCCACTTT	CASSEGPGQGTPLHF
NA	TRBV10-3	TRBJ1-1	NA	TGTGCCATCAGTGATCCCGTAGTCGGGGGGACTGAAGCTTTCTTT	CAISDPVVGGTEAFF
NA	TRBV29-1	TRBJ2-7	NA	TGCAGCGTTGGTGAGGGTTACGAGCAGTACTTC	CSVGEGYEQYF
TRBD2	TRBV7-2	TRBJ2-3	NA	TGTGCCAGCAGCTTATATTGGCCCCTGGGCGGGAGAACAGATACGCAGTATTTT	CASSLYWPLGGRTDTQYF
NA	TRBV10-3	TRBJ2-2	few	TGTGCCATCAGTGAGTCGGGACAAAACACCGGGGAGCTGTTTTTT	CAISESGQNTGELFF
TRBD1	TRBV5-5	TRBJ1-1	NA	TGTGCCAGCAGCCAAGCAGGGGGCCGTGATGAAGCTTTCTTT	CASSQAGGRDEAFF
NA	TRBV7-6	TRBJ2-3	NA	TGTGCCAGCAGCGCACGAACAGGGTACGGTACGCAGTATTTT	CASSARTGYGTQYF
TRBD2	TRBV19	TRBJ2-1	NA	TGTGCCAGTAGTATCCAAGCGGGAACGGCGAATGAGCAGTTCTTC	CASSIQAGTANEQFF
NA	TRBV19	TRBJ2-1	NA	TGTGCCAGTAGTACTCAGGGGCTCGGCAATGAGCAGTTCTTC	CASSTQGLGNEQFF
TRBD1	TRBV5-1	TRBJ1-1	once	TGCGCCAGCAGCTCCCAGACAGGGGGCTCTGAAGCTTTCTTT	CASSSQTGGSEAFF
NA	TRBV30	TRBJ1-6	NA	TGTGCCTGGAGTGTAGGAGGGCAGGGCCCACCCCTCCACTTT	CAWSVGGQGPPLHF
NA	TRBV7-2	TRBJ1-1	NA	TGTGCCAGCAGCTTACCCGCAGGGGCCTCTTCGGGGAACACTGAAGCTTTCTTT	CASSLPAGASSGNTEAFF
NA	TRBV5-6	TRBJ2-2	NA	TGTGCCAGCAGCTTGGAGGGACTGACGAACACCGGGGAGCTGTTTTTT	CASSLEGLTNTGELFF
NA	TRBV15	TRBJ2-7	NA	TGTGCCACCAGCAGCCTACGGGATTCGTACGAGCAGTACTTC	CATSSLRDSYEQYF
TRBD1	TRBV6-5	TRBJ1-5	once	TGTGCCAGCAGTTACTCATGGACAGGGTCGCAGCCCCAGCATTTT	CASSYSWTGSQPQHF
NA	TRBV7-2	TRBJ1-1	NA	TGTGCCAGCAGCTTCTTACAGGGAAGTGGGACTGAAGCTTTCTTT	CASSFLQGSGTEAFF
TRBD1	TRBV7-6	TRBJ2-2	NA	TGTGCCAGCAGCGAGAGGACAGGAACGAACACCGGGGAGCTGTTTTTT	CASSERTGTNTGELFF
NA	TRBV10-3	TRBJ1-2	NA	TGTGCCATCAGTGATGAATTTATCTATGGCTACACCTTC	CAISDEFIYGYTF
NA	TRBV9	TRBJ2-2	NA	TGTGCCAGCAGCAGAAGGGGGGACGCGAACACCGGGGAGCTGTTTTTT	CASSRRGDANTGELFF
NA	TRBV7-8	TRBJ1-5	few	TGTGCCAGCAGCCTCACAACGCGACAGCTCAATCAGCCCCAGCATTTT	CASSLTTRQLNQPQHF
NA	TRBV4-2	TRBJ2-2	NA	TGTGCCAGCAGCCAAGATACCTGGGCCGGGGAGCTGTTTTTT	CASSQDTWAGELFF
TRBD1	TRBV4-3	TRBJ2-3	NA	TGCGCCAGTCGAAATACAGGGGCTAGCACAGATACGCAGTATTTT	CASRNTGASTDTQYF
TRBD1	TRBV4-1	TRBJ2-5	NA	TGCGCCAGCAGCCCGACAGGGACAGTGCAAGAGACCCAGTACTTC	CASSPTGTVQETQYF
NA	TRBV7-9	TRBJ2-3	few	TGTGCCAGCAGCCCCCTGGGCGGGGCCGGCACAGATACGCAGTATTTT	CASSPLGGAGTDTQYF